These 9 T cell receptor beta chains originate from one sample sequenced in a study of cytomegalovirus exposure and HLA in healthy donors. Both 60 Vbeta primers and 13 Jbeta primers went into the PCR. Libraries were prepared by immunoSEQ multiplex PCR; TCRdb keeps only in-frame clonotypes and omits some of them. The data show approximately 53,000 clones, over 70% seen once. The sequenced sample consisted of PBMCs. The source is a man aged 30 to 39 in good health and CMV-seropositive.

This chain connects TRBV30 to TRBJ2-4, with 8 nucleotides matching TRBD1. Germline CDR1 reads GTSNPN; CDR2 reads SVGIG (reference sequence). CDR3 length: 15 amino acids. Losses at the gene ends were 0 bases for V and 1 base for J; bases not matched to a gene: 2. The CDR3 nucleotides read TGTGCCTGGAGTGTACAGGGGGGCGCCAAAAACATTCAGTACTTC. Translation: CAWSVQGGAKNIQYF.

This chain connects TRBV19 to TRBJ2-3; 10 bases match TRBD2. Looked up from germline, CDR1 is LNHDA and CDR2 is SQIVND (reference sequence). CDR3 length: 16 residues. V shed 3 bases, J shed 4 bases, and the junction held 7 bases outside the gene matches. CDR3 DNA sequence: TGTGCCAGTAGTATGTCGCCTAGCGGGGGTGCAGATACGCAGTATTTT. This translates into CASSMSPSGGADTQYF.

CDR3 protein: CASKDRGSNQPQHF. CDR3 bases: TGTGCCAGCAAAGACAGGGGTAGCAATCAGCCCCAGCATTTT. This sequence joins TRBV27 and TRBJ1-5; 8 bases fit TRBD1. The germline V gene encodes CDR1 MNHEY and CDR2 SMNVEV (reference sequence). V shed 7 bases and J 0 bases; nucleotides not matched to a gene: 2. The CDR3 sequence is 14 residues long.

This chain joins TRBV4-2 and TRBJ2-3; 11 bases are shared with TRBD2. Trimming cost V 5 bases and J 2 bases; bases outside gene matches: 6. The germline CDR1 and CDR2 sequences are LGHNA and YNFKEQ. The CDR3 contains 16 residues. CDR3 coding DNA: TGTGCCAGCAGCGGGGCTAGCGGGGGGACCACAGATACGCAGTATTTT. This translates into CASSGASGGTTDTQYF.

The V gene is TRBV7-6, the J gene TRBJ2-7, with 7 bases fitting TRBD2. The CDR3 length is 13 residues. V trimming: 5 bases; J trimming: 4 bases; junction bases outside the gene matches: 5. Looked up from germline, CDR1 is SGHVS and CDR2 is FNYEAQ. The CDR3 protein is CASSGGEGYEQYF. CDR3 in DNA: TGTGCCAGCAGCGGAGGGGAGGGGTACGAGCAGTACTTC.

The chain joins TRBV7-3 to TRBJ2-5; 7 bases line up with TRBD2. The CDR3 length is 16 residues. Per the germline V gene, CDR1 is SGHTA and CDR2 is FQGTGA. V dropped 4 bases and J dropped 2; count of bases not matched to a gene: 10. DNA for the CDR3: TGTGCCAGCAGCTCCCGGGGGAGCGGGGCACAAGAGACCCAGTACTTC. As protein: CASSSRGSGAQETQYF.

This rearrangement joins TRBV2 to TRBJ2-1, with a tentative D call TRBD1 (8 bases). The CDR3 has 17 residues. V was trimmed by 6 bases and J by 1 base, leaving 19 bases between them. Germline loops: CDR1 SNHLY, CDR2 FYNNEI. The CDR3 coding sequence is TGTGCCAGCAGCAGCCCCGGGAGGACAGGGTCCTACAATGAGCAGTTCTTC. It yields the protein CASSSPGRTGSYNEQFF.

This chain connects TRBV7-9 to TRBJ2-3, with D unclear. Germline CDR1 SEHNR, CDR2 FQNEAQ (reference sequence). Between the trimmed V and J ends, which lost 7 bases and 3 bases, there was a span of 5 bases. The CDR3 covers 11 residues. The CDR3 coding sequence is TGTGCCAGCACCAGGACAGATACGCAGTATTTT. Translating it yields CASTRTDTQYF.

The rearrangement links TRBV5-1 to TRBJ2-7; 7 nucleotides agree with TRBD1. The CDR3 extends over 17 amino acids. The germline V gene has CDR1 SGHRS and CDR2 YFSETQ. Losses at the gene ends were 0 bases for V and 7 bases for J; bases not matched to a gene: 16. This chain's CDR3 is CASSLAPQTGINREQYF. For the CDR3, the DNA is TGCGCCAGCAGCTTGGCCCCCCAGACAGGGATAAATCGGGAGCAGTACTTC.